These T cell receptor beta chains were read from a single sample in a study of T cell responses to AZD1222 COVID-19 vaccine. Assay: immunoSEQ multiplex PCR; the TCRdb copy retains only in-frame clones and omits some. The sample records 65,000 to 75,000 clones, approximately 81% being singletons. The sample consisted of peripheral blood, taken on day 0 of AZD1222 vaccination. Source of these receptors: an adult in good health. Both conserved end residues are trimmed from each CDR3. Size tells how often a clone was seen (once, few, many) or the class of an expanded clone, and some rows leave it out.

size: once; V: TRBV28; J: TRBJ2-3; CDR3: ASSLPGTGRTDTQY
size: few; V: TRBV4-3; J: TRBJ1-5; CDR3: ASSQVIGSNQPQH
size: -; V: TRBV9; J: TRBJ2-7; CDR3: ASSVGTTTYEQY
size: -; V: TRBV5-4; J: TRBJ2-3; CDR3: ASSLAGRTDTQY
size: -; V: TRBV5-1; J: TRBJ2-7; CDR3: ASSWSRGPYEQY
size: -; V: TRBV7-6; J: TRBJ2-5; CDR3: ASSLWRETQY
size: -; V: TRBV11-2; J: TRBJ1-3; CDR3: ASSLSQGVAGNTIY
size: -; V: TRBV7-9; J: TRBJ1-3; CDR3: ASSLTIGQGNTIY
size: -; V: TRBV9; J: TRBJ2-7; CDR3: ASSAGTNSYEQY
size: -; V: TRBV6-5; J: TRBJ1-1; CDR3: ASSGQGAGDTEAF
size: -; V: TRBV2; J: TRBJ1-2; CDR3: ASPLEAWYT
size: -; V: TRBV30; J: TRBJ2-1; CDR3: ACNEQF
size: -; V: TRBV9; J: TRBJ2-2; CDR3: ASSAPRGSNTGELF
size: -; V: TRBV19; J: TRBJ1-1; CDR3: ASTRQGTEAF
size: -; V: TRBV6-2/TRBV6-3; J: TRBJ2-1; CDR3: ASSYSGSSYNEQF
size: -; V: TRBV27; J: TRBJ2-3; CDR3: ASRTGGDTQY
size: -; V: TRBV6-5; J: TRBJ2-3; CDR3: ASSFSSGTDTQY
size: once; V: TRBV4-3; J: TRBJ2-7; CDR3: ASSQDLQPLYEQY
size: -; V: TRBV19; J: TRBJ1-4; CDR3: ASSMSPPGTGGTNEKLF
size: once; V: TRBV6-5; J: TRBJ2-5; CDR3: ASSPRLSGDGTQY
size: -; V: TRBV25-1; J: TRBJ1-4; CDR3: ASPTSGQGEKLF
size: -; V: TRBV5-1; J: TRBJ2-3; CDR3: ASSLVAGSTDTQY
size: -; V: TRBV7-2; J: TRBJ2-3; CDR3: ASSFERQGPLDTQY
size: -; V: TRBV28; J: TRBJ2-7; CDR3: ASSRTGVEQY
size: -; V: TRBV6-2/TRBV6-3; J: TRBJ2-7; CDR3: ASSFDRNGQY
size: -; V: TRBV23-1; J: TRBJ2-1; CDR3: ASSQTPPPGPYNEQF
size: -; V: TRBV20-1; J: TRBJ1-1; CDR3: SVWTSAEAF
size: -; V: TRBV5-1; J: TRBJ1-4; CDR3: ASRDSNEKLF
size: once; V: TRBV9; J: TRBJ1-5; CDR3: ASSVSAGDQPQH
size: -; V: TRBV4-3; J: TRBJ1-2; CDR3: ASSQEWVANYGYT
size: -; V: TRBV7-2; J: TRBJ1-2; CDR3: ASSSSQGQWGYT
size: -; V: TRBV2; J: TRBJ1-1; CDR3: ASTGDRSSTEAF
size: few; V: TRBV19; J: TRBJ1-2; CDR3: ASSTTGGDGYT
size: -; V: TRBV5-1; J: TRBJ2-2; CDR3: ASPRENTGELF
size: -; V: TRBV6-5; J: TRBJ1-3; CDR3: ASRPRTGLGNTIY
size: -; V: TRBV7-5; J: TRBJ2-7; CDR3: VRSLKGSTYEQY
size: -; V: TRBV4-3; J: TRBJ2-7; CDR3: ASSQELAGYEQY
size: -; V: TRBV14; J: TRBJ2-5; CDR3: ASSLAGVETQY
size: once; V: TRBV2; J: TRBJ2-3; CDR3: ASSGSGGDTQY
size: -; V: TRBV29-1; J: TRBJ2-2; CDR3: SVMTGTETGELF
size: -; V: TRBV4-2; J: TRBJ1-5; CDR3: ASSQEQQSNQPQH
size: -; V: TRBV6-6; J: TRBJ2-1; CDR3: ASSAGTSSYNEQF
size: -; V: TRBV4-3; J: TRBJ2-7; CDR3: ASSLTGTSGEVREQY
size: -; V: TRBV30; J: TRBJ2-3; CDR3: AWSVSPDTQY
size: -; V: TRBV12-3/TRBV12-4; J: TRBJ1-5; CDR3: ASSQQVKGPQH
size: -; V: TRBV19; J: TRBJ2-3; CDR3: ASSGTRTDTQY
size: -; V: TRBV23-1; J: TRBJ1-5; CDR3: ASSQRQGNQPQH